This TCR beta chain was captured in a study of human T cells and chemical hapten exposure. The wider study: Minor pooled library volume differences mainly drove per-sample TCR yield variation.

Unfractionated whole blood served as the source for total RNA extraction. The CDR3 extends over 15 amino acids. J gave up 3 bases and V 3 bases, and 6 bases lay outside the gene matches. In the study's own analysis: Sample TCR counts, which ranged from roughly 20,000 to 750,000, had a median of roughly 96,000. One entry per CDR3 protein results from TCRdb running MiXCR on the 5' RACE reads. V and J calls and clone size were set by TCRdb, not the authors. This table has about 80,000 distinct CDR3 sequences, 15% to 20% appearing once. This chain links TRBV12-3 or TRBV12-4 with TRBJ1-1; TRBD1 agrees at 8 bases. The TCR comes from a female donor in good health. The CDR3 DNA sequence: TGTGCCAGCAGTTTCCTACAGGGGGGGGACACTGAAGCTTTCTTT. Its protein is CASSFLQGGDTEAFF.